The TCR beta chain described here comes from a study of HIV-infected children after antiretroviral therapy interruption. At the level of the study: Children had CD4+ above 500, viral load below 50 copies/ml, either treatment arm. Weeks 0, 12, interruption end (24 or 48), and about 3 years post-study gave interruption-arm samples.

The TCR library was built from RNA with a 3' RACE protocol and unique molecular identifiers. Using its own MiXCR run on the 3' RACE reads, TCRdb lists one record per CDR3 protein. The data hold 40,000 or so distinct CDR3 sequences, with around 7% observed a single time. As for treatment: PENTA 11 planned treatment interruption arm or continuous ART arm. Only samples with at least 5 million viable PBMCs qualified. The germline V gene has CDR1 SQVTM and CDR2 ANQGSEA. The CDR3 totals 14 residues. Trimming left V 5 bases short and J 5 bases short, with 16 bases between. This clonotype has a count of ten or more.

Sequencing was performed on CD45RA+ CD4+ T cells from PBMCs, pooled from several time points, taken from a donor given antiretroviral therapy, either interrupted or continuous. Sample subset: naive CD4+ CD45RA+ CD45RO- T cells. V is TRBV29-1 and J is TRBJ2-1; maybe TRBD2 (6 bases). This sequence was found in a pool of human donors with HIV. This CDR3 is CSVPLAGSNNEQFF. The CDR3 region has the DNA TGCAGCGTTCCCCTTGCGGGGTCAAACAATGAGCAGTTCTTC.